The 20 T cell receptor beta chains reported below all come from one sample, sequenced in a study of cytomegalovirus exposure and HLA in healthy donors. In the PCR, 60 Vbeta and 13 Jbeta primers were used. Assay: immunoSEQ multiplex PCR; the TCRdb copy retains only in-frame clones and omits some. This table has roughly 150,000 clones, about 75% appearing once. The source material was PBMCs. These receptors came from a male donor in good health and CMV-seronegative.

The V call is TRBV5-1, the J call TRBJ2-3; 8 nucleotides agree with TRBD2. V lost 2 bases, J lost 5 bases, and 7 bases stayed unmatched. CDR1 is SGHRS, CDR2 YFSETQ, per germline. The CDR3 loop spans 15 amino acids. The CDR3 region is CASSFLVAGQDTQYF. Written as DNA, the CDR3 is TGCGCCAGCAGCTTTTTGGTAGCGGGGCAAGATACGCAGTATTTT. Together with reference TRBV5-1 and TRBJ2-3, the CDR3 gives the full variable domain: KAGVTQTPRYLIKTRGQQVTLSCSPISGHRSVSWYQQTPGQGLQFLFEYFSETQRNKGNFPGRFSGRQFSNSRSEMNVSTLELGDSALYLCASSFLVAGQDTQYFGPGTRLTVL.

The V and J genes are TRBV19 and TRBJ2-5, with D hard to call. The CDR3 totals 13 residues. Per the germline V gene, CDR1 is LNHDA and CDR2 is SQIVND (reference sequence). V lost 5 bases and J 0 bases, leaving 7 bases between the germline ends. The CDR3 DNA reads TGTGCCAGTAGTTCTGAGTACCAAGAGACCCAGTACTTC. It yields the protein CASSSEYQETQYF.

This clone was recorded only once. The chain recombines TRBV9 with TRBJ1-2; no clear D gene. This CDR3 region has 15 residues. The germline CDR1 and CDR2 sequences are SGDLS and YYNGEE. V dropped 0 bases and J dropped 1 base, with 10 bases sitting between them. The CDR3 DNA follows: TGTGCCAGCAGCGTAGCCTATGAAGTTAACTATGGCTACACCTTC. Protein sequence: CASSVAYEVNYGYTF. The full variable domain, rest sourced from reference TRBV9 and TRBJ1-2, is DSGVTQTPKHLITATGQRVTLRCSPRSGDLSVYWYQQSLDQGLQFLIQYYNGEERAKGNILERFSAQQFPDLHSELNLSSLELGDSALYFCASSVAYEVNYGYTFGSGTRLTVV.

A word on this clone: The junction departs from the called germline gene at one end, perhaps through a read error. The CDR3 loop reads CASRFTGPNTEAFF. In DNA, the CDR3 is TGTGCCAGCCGTTTTACAGGACCCAACACTGAAGCTTTCTTT. This sequence joins TRBV27 and TRBJ1-1; tentative D call: TRBD1 (5 bases). This CDR3 region has 14 residues. From germline, CDR1 is MNHEY and CDR2 SMNVEV (reference sequence).

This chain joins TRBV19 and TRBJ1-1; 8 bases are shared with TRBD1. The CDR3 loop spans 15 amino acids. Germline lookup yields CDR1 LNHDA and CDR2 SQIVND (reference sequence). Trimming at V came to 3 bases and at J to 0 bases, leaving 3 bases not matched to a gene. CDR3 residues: CASSIPGQVNTEAFF. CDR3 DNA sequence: TGTGCCAGTAGTATCCCGGGACAGGTGAACACTGAAGCTTTCTTT.

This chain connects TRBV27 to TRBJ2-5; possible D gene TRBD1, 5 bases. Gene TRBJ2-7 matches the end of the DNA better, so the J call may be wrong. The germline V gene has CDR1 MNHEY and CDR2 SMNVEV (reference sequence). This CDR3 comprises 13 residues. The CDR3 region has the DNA TGTGCCAGCAGTTTAGGGGCCACCTACGAGCAGTACTTC. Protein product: CASSLGATYEQYF.

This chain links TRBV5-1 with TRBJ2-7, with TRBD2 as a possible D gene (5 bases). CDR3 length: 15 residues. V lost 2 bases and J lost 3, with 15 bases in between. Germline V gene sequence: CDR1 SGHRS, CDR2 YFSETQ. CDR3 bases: TGCGCCAGCAGCTTATCATCCAGCGGTAGCTACGAGCAGTACTTC. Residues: CASSLSSSGSYEQYF.

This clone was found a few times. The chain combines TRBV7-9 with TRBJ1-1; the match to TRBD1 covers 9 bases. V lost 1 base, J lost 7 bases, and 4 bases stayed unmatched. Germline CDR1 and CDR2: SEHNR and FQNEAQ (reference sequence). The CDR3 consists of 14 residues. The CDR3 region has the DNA TGTGCCAGCAGCTTAGGGGGACAGGGATATGAAGCTTTCTTT. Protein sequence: CASSLGGQGYEAFF.

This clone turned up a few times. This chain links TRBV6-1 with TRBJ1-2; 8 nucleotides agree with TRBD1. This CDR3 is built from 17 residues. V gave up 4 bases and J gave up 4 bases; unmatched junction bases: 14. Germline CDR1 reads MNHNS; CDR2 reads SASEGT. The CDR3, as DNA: TGTGCCAGCAGTGTCGCCAGGGGGCCAGCATCAACCTATGGCTACACCTTC. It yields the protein CASSVARGPASTYGYTF.

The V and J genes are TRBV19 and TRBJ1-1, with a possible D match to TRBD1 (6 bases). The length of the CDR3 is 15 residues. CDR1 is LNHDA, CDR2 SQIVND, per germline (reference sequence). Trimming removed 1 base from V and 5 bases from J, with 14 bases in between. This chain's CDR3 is CASSIGQGLGTEAFF. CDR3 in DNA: TGTGCCAGTAGTATAGGTCAGGGGCTGGGGACTGAAGCTTTCTTT.

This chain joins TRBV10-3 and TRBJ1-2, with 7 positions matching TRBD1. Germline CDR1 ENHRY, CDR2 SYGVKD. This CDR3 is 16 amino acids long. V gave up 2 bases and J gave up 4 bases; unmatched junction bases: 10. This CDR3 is CAISETGQEISYGYTF. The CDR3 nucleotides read TGTGCCATCAGTGAGACAGGACAGGAAATTTCCTATGGCTACACCTTC.

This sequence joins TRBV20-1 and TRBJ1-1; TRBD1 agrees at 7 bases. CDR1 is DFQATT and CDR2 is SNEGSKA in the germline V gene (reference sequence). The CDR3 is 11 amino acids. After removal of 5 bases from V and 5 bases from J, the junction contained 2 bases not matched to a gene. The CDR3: CSAYRGTEAFF. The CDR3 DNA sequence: TGCAGTGCTTACAGGGGAACTGAAGCTTTCTTT.

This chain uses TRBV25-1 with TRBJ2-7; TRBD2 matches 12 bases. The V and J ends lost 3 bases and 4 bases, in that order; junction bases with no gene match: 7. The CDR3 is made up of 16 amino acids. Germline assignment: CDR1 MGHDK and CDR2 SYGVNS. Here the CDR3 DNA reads TGTGCCAGCAGTGAGCCTAGCGGGAGGGCCCGGTACGAGCAGTACTTC. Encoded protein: CASSEPSGRARYEQYF.

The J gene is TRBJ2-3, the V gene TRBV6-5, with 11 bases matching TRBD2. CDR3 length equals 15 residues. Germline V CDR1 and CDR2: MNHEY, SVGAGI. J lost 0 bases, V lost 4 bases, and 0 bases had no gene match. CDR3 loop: CASSWTSGSTDTQYF. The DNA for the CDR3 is TGTGCCAGCAGTTGGACTAGCGGGAGCACAGATACGCAGTATTTT.

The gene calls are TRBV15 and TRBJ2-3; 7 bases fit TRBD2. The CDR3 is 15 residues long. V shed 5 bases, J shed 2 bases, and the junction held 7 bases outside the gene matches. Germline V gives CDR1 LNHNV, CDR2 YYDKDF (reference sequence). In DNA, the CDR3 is TGTGCCACCAGCGTCCGGGACTACGACACAGATACGCAGTATTTT. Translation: CATSVRDYDTDTQYF.

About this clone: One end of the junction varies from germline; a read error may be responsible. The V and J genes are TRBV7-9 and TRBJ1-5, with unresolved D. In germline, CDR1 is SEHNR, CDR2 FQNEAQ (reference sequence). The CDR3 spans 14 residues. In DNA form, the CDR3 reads TGTGCCAGCAGCTACGGGATTAGCGATCAGCCCCAGCATTTT. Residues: CASSYGISDQPQHF. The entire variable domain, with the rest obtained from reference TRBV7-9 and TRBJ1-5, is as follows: DTGVSQNPRHKITKRGQNVTFRCDPISEHNRLYWYRQTLGQGPEFLTYFQNEAQLEKSRLLSDRFSAERPKGSFSTLEIQRTEQGDSAMYLCASSYGISDQPQHFGDGTRLSIL.

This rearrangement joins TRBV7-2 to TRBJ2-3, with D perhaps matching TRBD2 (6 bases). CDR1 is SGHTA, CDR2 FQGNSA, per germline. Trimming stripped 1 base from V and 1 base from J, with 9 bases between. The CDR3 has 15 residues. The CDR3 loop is CASSLGPGGTDTQYF. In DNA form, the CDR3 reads TGTGCCAGCAGCTTAGGACCGGGGGGCACAGATACGCAGTATTTT.

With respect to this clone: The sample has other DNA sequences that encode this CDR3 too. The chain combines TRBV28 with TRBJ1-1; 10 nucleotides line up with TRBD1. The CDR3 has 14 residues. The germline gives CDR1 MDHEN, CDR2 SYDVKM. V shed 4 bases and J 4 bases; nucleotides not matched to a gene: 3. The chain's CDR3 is CASSSRTGGTEAFF. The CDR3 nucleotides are TGTGCCAGCAGTTCCCGGACAGGGGGCACTGAAGCTTTCTTT.

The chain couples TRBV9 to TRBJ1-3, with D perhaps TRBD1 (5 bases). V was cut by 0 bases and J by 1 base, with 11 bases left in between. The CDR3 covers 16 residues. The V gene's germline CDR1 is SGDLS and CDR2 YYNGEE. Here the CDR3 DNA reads TGTGCCAGCAGCGTAGGGAGGGGATTGTCTGGAAACACCATATATTTT. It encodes CASSVGRGLSGNTIYF.

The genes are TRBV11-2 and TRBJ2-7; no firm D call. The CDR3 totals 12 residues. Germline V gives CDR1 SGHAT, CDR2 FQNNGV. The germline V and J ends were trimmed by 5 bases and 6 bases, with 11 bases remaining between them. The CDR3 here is CASSAQFGEQYF. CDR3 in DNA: TGTGCCAGCAGCGCACAGTTTGGCGAGCAGTACTTC.